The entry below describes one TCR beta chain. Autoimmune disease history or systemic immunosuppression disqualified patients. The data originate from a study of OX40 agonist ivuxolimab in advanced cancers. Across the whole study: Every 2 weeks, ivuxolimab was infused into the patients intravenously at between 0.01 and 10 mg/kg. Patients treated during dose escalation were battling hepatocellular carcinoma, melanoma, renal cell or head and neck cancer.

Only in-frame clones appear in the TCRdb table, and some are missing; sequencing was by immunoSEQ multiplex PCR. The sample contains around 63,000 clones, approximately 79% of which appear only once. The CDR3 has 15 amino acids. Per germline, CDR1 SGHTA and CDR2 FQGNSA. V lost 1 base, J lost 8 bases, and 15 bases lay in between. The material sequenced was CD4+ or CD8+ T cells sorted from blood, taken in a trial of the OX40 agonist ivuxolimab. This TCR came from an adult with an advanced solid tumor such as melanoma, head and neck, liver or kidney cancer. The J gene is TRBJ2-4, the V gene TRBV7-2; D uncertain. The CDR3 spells CASSLGASRPDIQYF. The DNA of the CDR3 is TGTGCCAGCAGCTTAGGAGCAAGCCGGCCGGACATTCAGTACTTC.